This T cell receptor beta chain stems from a study of shared clonotypes between healthy human individuals. The study's findings and limits: The study found roughly 5% of naive CD4 clonotypes shared across several donors.

Comment on this clone: Antigen: not known.

Per the original methods: ImmunoSEQ output held junction-only sequences without quality scores, so filtering differed. Some clones are missing from TCRdb's copy, which holds only in-frame ones; the method was immunoSEQ multiplex PCR. From that table come the V and J calls and clone size; the DNA was used to work out D and trimming. The sample has some 650,000 clones, roughly 97% seen once. The CDR3 is 14 amino acids. V gave up 6 bases and J gave up 3 bases, with 15 bases separating them. Germline assignment: CDR1 MNHEY and CDR2 SVGAGI. Sample: naive CD4+ T cells sorted from blood. Subset of the sample: CD45RA+ positively selected. The receptor was isolated from a woman aged 25 to 39 in good health. This chain uses TRBV6-5 with TRBJ2-7, with a tentative D call TRBD2 (6 bases). The CDR3 DNA reads TGTGCCAGCAGGACGGGAGTAGGGTACTACGAGCAGTACTTC. Translating gives CASRTGVGYYEQYF.